What follows is one TCR beta chain and its context. This record belongs to a study of Ad26.COV2.S vaccination and SARS-CoV-2 variants. About the research overall: COV1001, an Ad26.COV2.S trial, supplied this vaccine-arm donor.

Assay: immunoSEQ multiplex PCR; the TCRdb copy retains only in-frame clones and omits some. The profile shows approximately 480,000 clones, about 83% of them singletons. Looked up from germline, CDR1 is SQVTM and CDR2 is ANQGSEA. This CDR3 has 18 residues. The trim removed 0 bases at V and 7 bases at J, leaving 14 bases unmatched. The treatment: around 19 received Ad26.COV2.S at low or high dose, single or two shots; several received placebo; per-sample allocation not given. Sampling was performed 63 days after the first vaccine or placebo injection. An 18-55-year-old adult in Boston served as donor. The V gene is TRBV29-1, the J gene TRBJ2-1; TRBD2 matches 11 bases. Sequenced here: peripheral blood, sampled in a trial of Ad26.COV2.S vaccine versus placebo. The clonotype comes from a person aged 18-65 years who received the Ad26.COV2.S COVID-19 vaccine or a placebo. The CDR3 bases are TGCAGCGTTGAAGATGCAGGACTAGCGGGTTGGGGTGGGAATGAGCAGTTCTTC. As protein: CSVEDAGLAGWGGNEQFF.